This TCR beta chain was identified during a study of identical twins. Study conclusions and caveats: The study found that models underestimated out-of-frame TCR alpha sharing in monozygotic twins.

This clonotype was seen many times. Its antigen is unknown. TCRdb used MiXCR to reprocess the 5' RACE reads, holding one entry per CDR3 protein. The repertoire includes about 340,000 distinct CDR3 sequences, 12% of them detected once, and 6% to 9% sits in the top ten. Separately, the same data were catalogued under a study of yellow fever vaccine responses in identical twins. As that study records: A vaccine T cell response that seemed partly convergent and partly personalized was reported in twins.

The source material was CD8+ T cells sorted from blood. The receptor was derived from a woman younger than 30 in good health.

This CDR3 reads CASSYSGGATEQFF. Written as DNA, the CDR3 is TGTGCCAGCAGCTATAGCGGGGGGGCCACTGAGCAGTTCTTC. This rearrangement joins TRBV11-2 to TRBJ2-1; the match to TRBD2 covers 11 bases. Germline loops: CDR1 SGHAT, CDR2 FQNNGV. Unmatched junction bases numbered 5, after V lost 4 bases and J lost 9 bases. This CDR3 is 14 amino acids long.